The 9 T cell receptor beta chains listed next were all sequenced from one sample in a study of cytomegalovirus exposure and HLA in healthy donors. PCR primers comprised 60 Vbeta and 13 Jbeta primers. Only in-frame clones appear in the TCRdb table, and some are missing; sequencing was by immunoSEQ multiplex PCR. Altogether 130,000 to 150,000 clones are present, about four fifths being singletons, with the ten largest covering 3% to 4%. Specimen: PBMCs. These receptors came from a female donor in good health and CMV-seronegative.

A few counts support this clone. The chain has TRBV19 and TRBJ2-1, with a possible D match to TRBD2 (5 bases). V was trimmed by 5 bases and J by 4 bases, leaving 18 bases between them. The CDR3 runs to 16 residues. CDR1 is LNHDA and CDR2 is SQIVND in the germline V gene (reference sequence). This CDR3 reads CASSFFGGSYYNEQFF. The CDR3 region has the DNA TGTGCCAGTAGTTTTTTCGGCGGGTCATATTACAATGAGCAGTTCTTC. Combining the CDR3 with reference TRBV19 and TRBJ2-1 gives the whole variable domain DGGITQSPKYLFRKEGQNVTLSCEQNLNHDAMYWYRQDPGQGLRLIYYSQIVNDFQKGDIAEGYSVSREKKESFPLTVTSAQKNPTAFYLCASSFFGGSYYNEQFFGPGTRLTVL.

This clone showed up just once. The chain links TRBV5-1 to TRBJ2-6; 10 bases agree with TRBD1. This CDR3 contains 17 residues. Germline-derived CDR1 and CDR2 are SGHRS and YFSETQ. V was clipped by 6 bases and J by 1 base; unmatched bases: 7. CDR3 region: CASMIRDRGSGANVLTF. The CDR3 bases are TGCGCCAGCATGATCCGGGACAGGGGTTCTGGGGCCAACGTCCTGACTTTC.

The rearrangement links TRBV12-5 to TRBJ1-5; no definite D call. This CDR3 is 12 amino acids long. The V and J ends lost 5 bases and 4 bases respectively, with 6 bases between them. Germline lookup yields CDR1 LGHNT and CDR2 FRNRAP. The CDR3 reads CASGTVNQPQHF. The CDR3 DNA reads TGTGCTAGTGGTACAGTGAATCAGCCCCAGCATTTT.

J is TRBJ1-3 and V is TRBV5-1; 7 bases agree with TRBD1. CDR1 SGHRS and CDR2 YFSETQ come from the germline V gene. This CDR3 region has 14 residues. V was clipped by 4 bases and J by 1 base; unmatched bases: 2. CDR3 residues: CASSRQGSGNTIYF. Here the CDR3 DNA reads TGCGCCAGCAGCCGACAGGGATCTGGAAACACCATATATTTT.

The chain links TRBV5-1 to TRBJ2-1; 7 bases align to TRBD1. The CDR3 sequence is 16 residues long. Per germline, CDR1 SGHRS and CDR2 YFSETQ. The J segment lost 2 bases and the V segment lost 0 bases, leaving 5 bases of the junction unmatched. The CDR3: CASSLVPGQTYNEQFF. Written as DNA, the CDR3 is TGCGCCAGCAGCTTGGTCCCGGGACAGACCTACAATGAGCAGTTCTTC.

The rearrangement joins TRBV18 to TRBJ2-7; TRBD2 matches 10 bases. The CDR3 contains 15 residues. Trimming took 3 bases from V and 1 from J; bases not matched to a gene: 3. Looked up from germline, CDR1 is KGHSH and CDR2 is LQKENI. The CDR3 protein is CASSPGLADSYEQYF. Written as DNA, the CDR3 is TGTGCCAGCTCACCTGGACTAGCGGATTCCTACGAGCAGTACTTC.

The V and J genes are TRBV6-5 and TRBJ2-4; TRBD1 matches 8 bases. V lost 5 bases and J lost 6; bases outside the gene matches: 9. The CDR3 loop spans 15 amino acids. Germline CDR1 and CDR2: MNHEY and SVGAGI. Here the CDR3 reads CASSLTGGAGNIQYF. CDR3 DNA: TGTGCCAGCAGTCTTACAGGGGGAGCAGGAAACATTCAGTACTTC.

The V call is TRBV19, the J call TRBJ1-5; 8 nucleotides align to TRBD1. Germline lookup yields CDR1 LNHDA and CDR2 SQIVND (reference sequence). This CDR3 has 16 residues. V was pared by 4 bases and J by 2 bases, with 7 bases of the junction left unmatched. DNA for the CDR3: TGTGCCAGTAGTAAGGCAACAGGGGGAGGCAATCAGCCCCAGCATTTT. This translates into CASSKATGGGNQPQHF.

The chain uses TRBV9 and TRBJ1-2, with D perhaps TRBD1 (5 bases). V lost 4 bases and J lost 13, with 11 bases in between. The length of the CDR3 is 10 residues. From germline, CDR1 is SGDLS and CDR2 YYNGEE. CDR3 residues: CASSRQGITF. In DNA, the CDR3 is TGTGCCAGCAGCCGGCAGGGAATCACCTTC.